This record concerns one T cell receptor (beta chain) sequence. The antigen is undetermined. The entry originates in a study of naive and memory T cell subsets. The V end lost 11 bases, the J end lost 0 bases, and 13 bases lay between the germline ends. Germline V gives CDR1 SEHNR, CDR2 FQNEAQ (reference sequence). CDR3 length: 13 residues. After the first PCR, alpha and beta chain libraries were processed separately. Overall study results and limits: Over 90% of naive TCR sequences appeared only once after error correction, unlike memory subsets. Especially in CD8 cells, naive repertoires contained a few larger clonotypes, possibly CD45RA-re-expressing memory cells.

Both TRBC1 and TRBC2 were covered by a beta constant-region primer of two equimolar oligonucleotides. Ligated cDNA was amplified by four rounds of PCR with nested alpha and beta constant-region primers and SP2. Via MiXCR, TCRdb re-called the UMI-ligation and nested PCR reads, giving one row per CDR3 protein. The table records 99,000 or so distinct CDR3 sequences, around 15% of them present only once. The sequence was obtained from a human donor in good health. The source material was naive CD8+ T cells from blood. The rearrangement links TRBV7-9 to TRBJ1-2; D ambiguous. CDR3 region: CAGSSTANYGYTF. For the CDR3, the DNA is TGTGCCGGGAGTTCAACAGCTAACTATGGCTACACCTTC.